The following is a TCR beta chain sequence with its context. The target antigen is unknown. The data were taken from a study of OX40 agonist ivuxolimab in advanced cancers. Produced via immunoSEQ multiplex PCR; TCRdb's table is partial and in-frame only. The repertoire has 53,000 or so clones, roughly 80% of them found once; the top ten carry about 2.7%. General study points: Among some nonresponders, normalized T-cell clonal expansion was also low.

This sample comprised CD4+ or CD8+ T cells sorted from blood, obtained in a trial of the OX40 agonist ivuxolimab. This clonotype was obtained from an adult with an advanced solid tumor such as melanoma, head and neck, liver or kidney cancer.

The CDR3 reads CASRDSFEKLFF. CDR3 bases: TGTGCCAGCAGGGACAGTTTCGAAAAACTGTTTTTT. The V and J genes are TRBV6-1 and TRBJ1-4; a weak D match, TRBD1 (6 bases). Trimming took off 6 bases at V and 8 bases at J, with 10 bases between the two ends. Germline V gene lookup returns CDR1 MNHNS and CDR2 SASEGT. CDR3 length: 12 amino acids.